The 15 T cell receptor beta chains presented below share a single source sample, sequenced in a study of tumor and adjacent non-tumor tissue in lung cancer (dated 2018 in TCRdb). Bulk unsorted tissue served as the source for RNA extraction, and RNA quality was assessed using a NanoDrop ND-1000 and an Agilent 2100. For the normal lung samples, distant non-tumor tissue was collected more than 3 cm away from the tumor edge. Library preparation used multiplex PCR. Instrument on record: Illumina HiSeq 2500. TCRbeta libraries were constructed through three rounds of nested PCR with primers (Table S4) according to protocols modified from ARM-PCR. TCRdb applied fastp at Q25 and MiXCR to the public reads, then kept only in-frame beta chains. Records with the same CDR3 protein are collapsed into one entry carrying the most frequent genes and DNA. Within this sample are 81,000 or so distinct CDR3 sequences, with approximately 80% of them counted one time only. The ten most abundant clones make up about half of the sample.

Source material: distant non-tumor lung tissue. The origin of the receptors is a man aged 55 to 70 with non-small cell lung cancer.

Points on this clonotype: The junction and the germline gene differ at one end; a read error may be behind it. The chain links TRBV11-2 to TRBJ1-1; unclear D gene. Per the germline V gene, CDR1 is SGHAT and CDR2 is FQNNGV. This CDR3 comprises 14 residues. The CDR3 here is CVSSLTWRGSEAFF. For the CDR3, the DNA is TGTGTCAGCAGCTTGACATGGAGAGGGAGTGAAGCTTTCTTT.

With respect to this clonotype: The conserved closing phenylalanine or tryptophan is absent in this CDR3, likely reflecting a read error. The chain links TRBV11-3 to TRBJ2-7; TRBD1 matches at 9 bases. This CDR3 is 15 amino acids long. The germline CDR1 and CDR2 sequences are SGHNT and YENEEA. The CDR3 reads CANSLVTGGYYEQYL. The CDR3 bases are TGTGCCAACAGCTTAGTGACAGGGGGATACTACGAGCAGTACTTG.

A word on this clonotype: A read error may account for a junction end that differs from germline. The DNA of the CDR3 is TGTGCCAGTAGTTACTCGGGTGTTGGTCAGAACTACGAGCAGTACTTC. This gives the protein CASSYSGVGQNYEQYF. The gene calls are TRBV6-5 and TRBJ2-7; no clear D. Germline V CDR1 and CDR2: MNHEY, SVGAGI. The CDR3 is 16 residues long.

In regard to this clonotype: A much larger clone lies one base from this, so it may be a read error. The J gene is TRBJ1-4, the V gene TRBV5-4; the D gene is possibly TRBD1 (6 bases). The V end lost 9 bases, the J end lost 3 bases, and 24 bases lay between the germline ends. Germline assignment: CDR1 SGHNT and CDR2 YYREEE (reference sequence). This CDR3 region has 17 residues. CDR3 sequence (DNA): TGTGCCATCTCATCCGGCAGGGGCTTCAGAGCTAATGAAAAACTGTTTTTT. Translated: CAISSGRGFRANEKLFF.

CDR3 nucleotides: TGTGCCAGCTGGACAAGCCGAGACAACACATATTTT. As protein: CASWTSRDNTYF. The gene calls are TRBV6-1 and TRBJ1-3; D possibly corresponds to TRBD1 (5 bases). The CDR3 runs 12 residues. Deletions cut 8 bases from V and 15 bases from J, with 20 bases between. Germline lookup yields CDR1 MNHNS and CDR2 SASEGT.

To note about this clonotype: At one of its ends the junction is not consistent with the germline gene, which may arise from a read error. V is TRBV11-3 and J is TRBJ2-1, with 11 bases fitting TRBD2. The CDR3 is made up of 17 amino acids. Germline loops: CDR1 SGHNT, CDR2 YENEEA. CDR3 sequence: CASSLDRLAGIGNEEFF. CDR3 nucleotide sequence: TGTGCCAGCAGTTTAGATCGACTAGCGGGAATAGGTAATGAGGAGTTCTTC.

Concerning this clonotype itself: Germline is not matched at one junction end, which may reflect a read error. The chain links TRBV6-5 to TRBJ2-1, with 9 bases lining up with TRBD2. CDR3 length: 15 amino acids. Germline CDR1 is MNHEY and CDR2 is SVGAGI. In DNA, the CDR3 is TGTCCCAGCAGTTCTAGCGGGGTACCCTACAATGAGCAGTTCTTC. Translating it yields CPSSSSGVPYNEQFF.

Points on this clonotype: Lacking the conserved final phenylalanine or tryptophan, this CDR3 likely reflects a read error. No DNA is shown, since the ends of the CDR3 on it are uncertain; the CDR3 is the one TCRdb lists. V usage is TRBV5-4 and J usage is TRBJ2-5; TRBD2 reflects the table's D call only, with no check against the DNA. Germline loops: CDR1 SGHNT, CDR2 YYREEE (reference sequence). Termini included, the CDR3 measures 16 amino acids. The CDR3 reads CASSLGLAGGLETQHY.

As concerns this clonotype: Since no conserved phenylalanine or tryptophan closes the CDR3, a read error is the likely cause. CDR3 nucleotides: TGTGTCAGCAGCTCCGGACAGGTTCCGGAGACCCAGTACCTC. This sequence encodes CVSSSGQVPETQYL. V is TRBV11-2 and J is TRBJ2-5, with 7 positions matching TRBD1. The CDR3 consists of 14 residues. Germline lookup yields CDR1 SGHAT and CDR2 FQNNGV.

Points on this clonotype: Without the conserved terminal phenylalanine or tryptophan, this CDR3 likely stems from a read error. Because the CDR3's place on the DNA is in doubt, the DNA is left out and the CDR3 is given as listed by TCRdb. The V call is TRBV11-2, the J call TRBJ2-5; the DNA was not used to check the table's D call, TRBD1. The CDR3 is 13 residues long, counting both termini. Germline V gives CDR1 SGHAT, CDR2 FQNNGV. The chain's CDR3 is CASSYTGEETHYY.

The chain couples TRBV11-1 to TRBJ2-1; the match to TRBD2 covers 7 bases. The junction had 18 bases not matched to a gene; V was cut back by 6 bases and J by 7 bases. Germline assignment: CDR1 SGHAT and CDR2 FQDESV (reference sequence). The length of the CDR3 is 17 residues. The CDR3 reads CASSLSRLTGGKNEQFF. CDR3 DNA: TGTGCCAGCAGTTTATCTCGGCTAACGGGAGGCAAAAATGAGCAGTTCTTC.

Turning to this clonotype: A much larger clone lies one base from this, so it may be a read error. The V gene is TRBV7-2, the J gene TRBJ2-3; 7 nucleotides line up with TRBD2. V lost 5 bases to trimming and J lost 5 bases; unmatched junction nucleotides: 7. The V gene's germline CDR1 is SGHTA and CDR2 FQGNSA. CDR3 length equals 14 residues. The CDR3 here is CASSPSGTIDTQYF. CDR3 coding DNA: TGTGCCAGCAGCCCGTCCGGGACTATAGATACGCAGTATTTT. Looking up the rest from reference TRBV7-2 and TRBJ2-3 gives the full variable domain: GAGVSQSPSNKVTEKGKDVELRCDPISGHTALYWYRQSLGQGLEFLIYFQGNSAPDKSGLPSDRFSAERTGGSVSTLTIQRTQQEDSAVYLCASSPSGTIDTQYFGPGTRLTVL.

A note on this clonotype: A much larger clone lies one base from this, so it may be a read error. The chain has TRBV11-2 and TRBJ2-1, with TRBD2 identical over 8 bases. This CDR3 is 15 amino acids long. Germline V lookup: CDR1 SGHAT, CDR2 FQNNGV. In DNA, the CDR3 is TGTGCCAGCAGCCCCGGGACTAGTCTAAGGAGTGAGGAGTTCTTC. It translates to CASSPGTSLRSEEFF.

To note about this clonotype: One junction end does not reproduce the germline sequence, and a read error may be involved. The genes are TRBV11-2 and TRBJ1-1, with a possible D match to TRBD1 (5 bases). The CDR3 sequence is 15 residues long. Germline V gene data show CDR1 as SGHAT and CDR2 as FQNNGV. The CDR3 is CDSSLMSRGDTEAFF. CDR3 sequence (DNA): TGTGACAGCAGTTTAATGTCCCGGGGGGACACTGAAGCTTTCTTT.

By sample fraction, this clonotype is medium-sized. The V and J genes are TRBV6-5 and TRBJ1-6; D is unresolved. V lost 0 bases to trimming and J lost 14 bases, with 14 bases between them. The germline V gene has CDR1 MNHEY and CDR2 SVGAGI. The CDR3 consists of 14 residues. The CDR3 is CASSYSPGEKALHF. As DNA, the CDR3 is TGTGCCAGCAGTTACTCCCCGGGAGAGAAGGCCCTCCACTTT.